This T cell receptor (beta chain) was observed in a study of shared clonotypes between healthy human individuals. Study in general: Used for every donor were three CD4 naive, three CD4 memory, two CD8 naive and one CD8 memory plate. Study results and limitations: Shared clonotypes across all four donors exceeded non-shared ones in generation probability. Relative to memory subsets, naive subsets generally showed larger estimated richness.

As to this clone: Its specificity is not known.

The protocol was immunoSEQ multiplex PCR, while the TCRdb copy is restricted to in-frame clones and leaves out a portion. Here the sample spans more than 1.2 million clones, approximately 98.5% being singletons. This receptor was obtained from a man younger than 45 in good health. Sequences were obtained from naive CD4+ T cells sorted from blood. Subset described: CD45RA+ positively selected.

CDR3 loop: CASSTDREGETQYF. CDR3 coding DNA: TGTGCCAGCAGCACGGACAGGGAGGGAGAGACCCAGTACTTC. The chain has TRBV27 and TRBJ2-5; tentatively, D is TRBD1 (8 bases). This CDR3 contains 14 residues. V lost 6 bases to trimming and J lost 4 bases, with 15 bases between them. CDR1 and CDR2 (germline): MNHEY, SMNVEV (reference sequence).